What follows is one T cell receptor beta chain and its context. This CDR3 is also generated by other DNA sequences in the sample. The data stem from a study of blood T cell repertoires in COVID-19. As for the study in general: The United States, Italy and Spain were the sources of the acute and convalescent COVID-19 samples.

CDR1 and CDR2 (germline): ENHRY, SYGVKD. With V trimmed by 6 bases and J by 8 bases, 6 bases remained unmatched. CDR3 length: 14 amino acids. Here immunoSEQ multiplex PCR was the method, and the copy in TCRdb shows in-frame clones only, minus some. This sample has some 370,000 clones; around 86% occur once, and the top ten carry approximately 5%. The source material was PBMCs or T cells enriched from blood (not recorded which). The source of this sequence is a woman between 45 and 60 years old who had recovered from COVID-19. The V and J genes are TRBV10-3 and TRBJ1-6; 8 bases agree with TRBD1. The CDR3 nucleotides are TGTGCCATCAGCGGACAGGGATCGGATTCACCCCTCCACTTT. This codes for CAISGQGSDSPLHF.